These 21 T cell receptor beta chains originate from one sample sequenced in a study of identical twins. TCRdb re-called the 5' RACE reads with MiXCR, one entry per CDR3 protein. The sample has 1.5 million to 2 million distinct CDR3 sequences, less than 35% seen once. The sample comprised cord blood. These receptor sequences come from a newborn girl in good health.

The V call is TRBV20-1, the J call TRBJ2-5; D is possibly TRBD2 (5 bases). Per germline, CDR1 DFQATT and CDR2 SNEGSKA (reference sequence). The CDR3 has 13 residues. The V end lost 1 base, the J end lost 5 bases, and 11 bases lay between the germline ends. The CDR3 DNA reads TGCAGTGCTAGAGGATCTAGCTCGGAGACCCAGTACTTC. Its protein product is CSARGSSSETQYF.

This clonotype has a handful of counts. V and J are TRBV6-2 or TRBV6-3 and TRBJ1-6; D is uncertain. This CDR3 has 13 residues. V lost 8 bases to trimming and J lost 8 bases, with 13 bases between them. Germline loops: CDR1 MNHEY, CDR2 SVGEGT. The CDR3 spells CASSPYFDSPLHF. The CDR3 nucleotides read TGTGCCAGCTCGCCGTATTTTGATTCACCCCTCCACTTT.

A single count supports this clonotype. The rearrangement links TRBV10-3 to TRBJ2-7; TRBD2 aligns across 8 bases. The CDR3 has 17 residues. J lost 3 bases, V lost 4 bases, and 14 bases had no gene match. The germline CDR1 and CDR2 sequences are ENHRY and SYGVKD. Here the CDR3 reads CAISGYGGGRSGYEQYF. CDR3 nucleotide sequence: TGTGCCATCAGTGGGTACGGGGGCGGGAGGTCTGGCTACGAGCAGTACTTC.

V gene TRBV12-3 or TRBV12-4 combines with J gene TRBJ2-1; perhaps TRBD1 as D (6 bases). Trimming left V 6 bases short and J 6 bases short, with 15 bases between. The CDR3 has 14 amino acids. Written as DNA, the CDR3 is TGTGCCAGCAGGGCCCCTGGGGGCCTCAATGAGCAGTTCTTC. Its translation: CASRAPGGLNEQFF.

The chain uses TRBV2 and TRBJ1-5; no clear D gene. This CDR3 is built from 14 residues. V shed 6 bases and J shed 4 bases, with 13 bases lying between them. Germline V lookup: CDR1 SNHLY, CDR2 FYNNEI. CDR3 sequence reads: CASRATRLNQPQHF. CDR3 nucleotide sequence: TGTGCCAGCAGGGCCACAAGGTTAAATCAGCCCCAGCATTTT. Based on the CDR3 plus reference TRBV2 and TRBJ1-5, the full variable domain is EPEVTQTPSHQVTQMGQEVILRCVPISNHLYFYWYRQILGQKVEFLVSFYNNEISEKSEIFDDQFSVERPDGSNFTLKIRSTKLEDSAMYFCASRATRLNQPQHFGDGTRLSIL.

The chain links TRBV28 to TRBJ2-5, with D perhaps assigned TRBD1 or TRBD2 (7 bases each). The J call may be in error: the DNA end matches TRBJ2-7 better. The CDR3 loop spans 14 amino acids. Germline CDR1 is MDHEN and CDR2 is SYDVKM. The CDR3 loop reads CASSLRVRGGEQYF. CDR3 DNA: TGTGCCAGCAGTTTAAGGGTCAGGGGGGGCGAGCAGTACTTC.

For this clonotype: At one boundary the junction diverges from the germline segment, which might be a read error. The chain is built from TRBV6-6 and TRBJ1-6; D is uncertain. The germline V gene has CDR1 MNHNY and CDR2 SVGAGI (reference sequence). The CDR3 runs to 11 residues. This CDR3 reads CASRERSPPHF. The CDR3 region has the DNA TGTGCCAGCAGAGAACGCTCACCCCCCCACTTT.

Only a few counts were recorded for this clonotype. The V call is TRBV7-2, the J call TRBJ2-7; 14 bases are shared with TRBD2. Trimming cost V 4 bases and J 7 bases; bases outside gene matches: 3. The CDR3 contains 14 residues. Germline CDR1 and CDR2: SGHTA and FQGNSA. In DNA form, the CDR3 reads TGTGCCAGCAGCTGGGGACTAGCGGGAGTTGAGCAGTACTTC. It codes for CASSWGLAGVEQYF.

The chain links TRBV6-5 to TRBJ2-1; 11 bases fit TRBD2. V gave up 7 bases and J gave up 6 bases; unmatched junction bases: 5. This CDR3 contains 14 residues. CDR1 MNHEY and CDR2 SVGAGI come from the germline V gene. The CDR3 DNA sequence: TGTGCCAGCACCACCGGGACTAGCGGCAATGAGCAGTTCTTC. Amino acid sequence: CASTTGTSGNEQFF.

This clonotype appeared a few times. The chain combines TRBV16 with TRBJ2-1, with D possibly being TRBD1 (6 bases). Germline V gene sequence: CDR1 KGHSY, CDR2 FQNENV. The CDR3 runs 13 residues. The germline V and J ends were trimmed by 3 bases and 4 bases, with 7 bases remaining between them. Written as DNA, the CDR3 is TGTGCCAGCAGCCACACAGGGTACAATGAGCAGTTCTTC. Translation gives CASSHTGYNEQFF.

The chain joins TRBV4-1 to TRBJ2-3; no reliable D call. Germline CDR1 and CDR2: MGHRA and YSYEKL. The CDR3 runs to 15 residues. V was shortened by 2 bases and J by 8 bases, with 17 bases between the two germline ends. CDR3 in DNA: TGCGCCAGCAGCCAAAACTCGGGTAGTTTTTTTACGCAGTATTTT. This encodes CASSQNSGSFFTQYF.

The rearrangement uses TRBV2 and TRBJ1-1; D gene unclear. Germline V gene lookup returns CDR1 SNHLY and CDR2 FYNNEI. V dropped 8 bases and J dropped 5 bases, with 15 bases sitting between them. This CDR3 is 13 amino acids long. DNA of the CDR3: TGTGCCAGCGGTGTTGATAGGGTAACTGAAGCTTTCTTT. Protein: CASGVDRVTEAFF.

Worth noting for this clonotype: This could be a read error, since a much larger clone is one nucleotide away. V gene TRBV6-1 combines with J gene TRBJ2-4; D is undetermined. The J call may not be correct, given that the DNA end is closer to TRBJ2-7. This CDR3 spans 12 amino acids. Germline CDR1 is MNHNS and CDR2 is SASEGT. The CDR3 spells CASSEERCEQYF. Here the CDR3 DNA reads TGTGCCAGCAGTGAAGAAAGGTGCGAGCAGTACTTC.

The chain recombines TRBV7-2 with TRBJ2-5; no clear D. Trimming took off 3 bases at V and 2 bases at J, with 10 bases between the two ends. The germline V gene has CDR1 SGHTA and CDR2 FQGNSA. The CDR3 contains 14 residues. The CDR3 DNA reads TGTGCCAGCAGCTTTGTTGACCGGCAAGAGACCCAGTACTTC. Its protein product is CASSFVDRQETQYF.

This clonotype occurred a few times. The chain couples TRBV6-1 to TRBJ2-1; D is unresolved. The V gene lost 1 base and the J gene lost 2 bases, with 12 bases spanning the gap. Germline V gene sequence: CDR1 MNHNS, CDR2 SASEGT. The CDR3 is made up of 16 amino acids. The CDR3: CASSEGYWSAYNEQFF. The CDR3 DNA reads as TGTGCCAGCAGTGAAGGGTACTGGTCGGCCTACAATGAGCAGTTCTTC.

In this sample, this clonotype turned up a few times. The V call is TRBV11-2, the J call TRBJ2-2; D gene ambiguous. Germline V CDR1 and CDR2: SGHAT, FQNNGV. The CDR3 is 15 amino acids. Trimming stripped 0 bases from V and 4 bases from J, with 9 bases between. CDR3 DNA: TGTGCCAGCAGCTTAGATGTGGCCCCCACCGGGGAGCTGTTTTTT. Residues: CASSLDVAPTGELFF.

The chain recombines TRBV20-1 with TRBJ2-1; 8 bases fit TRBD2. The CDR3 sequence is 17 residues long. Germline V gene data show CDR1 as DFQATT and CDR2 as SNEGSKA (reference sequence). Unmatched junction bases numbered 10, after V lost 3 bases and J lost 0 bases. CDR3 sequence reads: CSASSGSGASSYNEQFF. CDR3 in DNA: TGCAGTGCTAGCTCCGGTAGCGGGGCTAGCTCCTACAATGAGCAGTTCTTC.

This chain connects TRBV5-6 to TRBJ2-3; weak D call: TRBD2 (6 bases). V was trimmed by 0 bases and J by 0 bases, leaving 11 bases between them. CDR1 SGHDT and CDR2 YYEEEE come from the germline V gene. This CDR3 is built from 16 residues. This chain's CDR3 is CASSLVWDSSTDTQYF. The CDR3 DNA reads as TGTGCCAGCAGCTTGGTGTGGGACTCTAGCACAGATACGCAGTATTTT.

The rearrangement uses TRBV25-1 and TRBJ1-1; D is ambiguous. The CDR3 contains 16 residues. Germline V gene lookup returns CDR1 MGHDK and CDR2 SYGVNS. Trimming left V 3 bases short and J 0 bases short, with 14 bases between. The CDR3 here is CASSDPGRVLNTEAFF. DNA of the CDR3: TGTGCCAGCAGTGATCCCGGAAGGGTTCTGAACACTGAAGCTTTCTTT.

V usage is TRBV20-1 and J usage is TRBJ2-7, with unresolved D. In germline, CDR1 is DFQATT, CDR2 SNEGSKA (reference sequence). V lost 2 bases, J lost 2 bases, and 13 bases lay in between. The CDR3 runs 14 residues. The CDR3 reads CSARSRLSTYEQYF. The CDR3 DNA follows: TGCAGTGCTAGAAGCCGACTCAGCACCTACGAGCAGTACTTC.

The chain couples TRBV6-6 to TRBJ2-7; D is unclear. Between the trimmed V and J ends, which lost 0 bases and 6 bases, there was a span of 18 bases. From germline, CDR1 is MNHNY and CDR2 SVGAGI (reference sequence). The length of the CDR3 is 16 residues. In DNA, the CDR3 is TGTGCCAGCAGTTACTCCCCCATCCTCCTGGGCTCCGAGCAGTACTTC. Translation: CASSYSPILLGSEQYF.